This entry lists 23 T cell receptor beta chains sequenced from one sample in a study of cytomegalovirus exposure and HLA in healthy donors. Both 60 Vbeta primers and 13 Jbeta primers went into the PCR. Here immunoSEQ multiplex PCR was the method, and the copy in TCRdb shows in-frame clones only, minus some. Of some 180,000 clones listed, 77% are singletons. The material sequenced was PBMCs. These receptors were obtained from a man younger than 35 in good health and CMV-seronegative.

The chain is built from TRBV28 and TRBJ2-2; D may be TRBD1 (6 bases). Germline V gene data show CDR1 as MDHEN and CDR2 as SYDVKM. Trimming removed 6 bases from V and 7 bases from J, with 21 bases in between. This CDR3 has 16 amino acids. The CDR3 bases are TGTGCCAGCAGGGACCTGCTCAGGGGCGAGGGCGGGGAGCTGTTTTTT. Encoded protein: CASRDLLRGEGGELFF. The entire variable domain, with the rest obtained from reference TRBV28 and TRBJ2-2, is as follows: DVKVTQSSRYLVKRTGEKVFLECVQDMDHENMFWYRQDPGLGLRLIYFSYDVKMKEKGDIPEGYSVSREKKERFSLILESASTNQTSMYLCASRDLLRGEGGELFFGEGSRLTVL.

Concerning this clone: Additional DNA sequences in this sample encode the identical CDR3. Here the CDR3 reads CSVEWTSVLDTQYF. As DNA, the CDR3 is TGCAGCGTCGAGTGGACTAGCGTCTTGGATACGCAGTATTTT. V is TRBV29-1 and J is TRBJ2-3, with 9 bases lining up with TRBD2. Trimming cost V 6 bases and J 6 bases; bases outside gene matches: 10. The germline V gene encodes CDR1 SQVTM and CDR2 ANQGSEA. The CDR3 covers 14 residues.

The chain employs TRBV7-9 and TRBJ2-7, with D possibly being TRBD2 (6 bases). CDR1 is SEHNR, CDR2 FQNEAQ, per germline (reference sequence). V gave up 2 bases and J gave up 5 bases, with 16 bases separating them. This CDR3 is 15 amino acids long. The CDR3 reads CASSLLGGLLNEQYF. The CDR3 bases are TGTGCCAGCAGCTTACTGGGGGGACTGCTGAACGAGCAGTACTTC.

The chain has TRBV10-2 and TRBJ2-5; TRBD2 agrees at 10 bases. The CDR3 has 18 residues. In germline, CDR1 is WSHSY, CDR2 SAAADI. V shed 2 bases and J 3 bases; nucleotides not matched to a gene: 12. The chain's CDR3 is CASSERTSGTIRKETQYF. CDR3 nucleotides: TGCGCCAGCAGTGAGCGGACTAGCGGAACGATTCGGAAAGAGACCCAGTACTTC.

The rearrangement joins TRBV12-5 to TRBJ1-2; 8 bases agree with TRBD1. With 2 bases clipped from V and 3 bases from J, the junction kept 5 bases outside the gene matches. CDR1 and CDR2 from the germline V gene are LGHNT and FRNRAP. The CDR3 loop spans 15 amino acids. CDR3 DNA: TGTGCTAGTGGTTTGACGGACAGGGTGGACTATGGCTACACCTTC. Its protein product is CASGLTDRVDYGYTF. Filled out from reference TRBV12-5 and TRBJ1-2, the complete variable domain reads DARVTQTPRHKVTEMGQEVTMRCQPILGHNTVFWYRQTMMQGLELLAYFRNRAPLDDSGMPKDRFSAEMPDATLATLKIQPSEPRDSAVYFCASGLTDRVDYGYTFGSGTRLTVV.

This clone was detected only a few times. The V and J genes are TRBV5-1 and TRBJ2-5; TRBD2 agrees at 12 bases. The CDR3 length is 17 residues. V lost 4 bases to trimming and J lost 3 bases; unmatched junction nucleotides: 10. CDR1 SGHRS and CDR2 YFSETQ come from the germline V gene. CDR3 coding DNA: TGCGCCAGCAGCATGACTAGCGGGAGAGCTGGCAAAGAGACCCAGTACTTC. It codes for CASSMTSGRAGKETQYF.

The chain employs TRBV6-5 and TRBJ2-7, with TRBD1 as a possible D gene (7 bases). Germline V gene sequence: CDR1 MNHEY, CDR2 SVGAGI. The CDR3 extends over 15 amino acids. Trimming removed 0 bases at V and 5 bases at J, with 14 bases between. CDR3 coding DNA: TGTGCCAGCAGTTACTCGAACAGGGGAGGAAACGAGCAGTACTTC. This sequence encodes CASSYSNRGGNEQYF.

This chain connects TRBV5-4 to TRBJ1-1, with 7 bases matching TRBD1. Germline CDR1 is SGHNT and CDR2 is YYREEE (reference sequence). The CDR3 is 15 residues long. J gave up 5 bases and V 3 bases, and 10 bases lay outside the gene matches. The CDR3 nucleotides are TGTGCCAGCAGCTCGTCCGAGACAGGGCAGACTGAAGCTTTCTTT. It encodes CASSSSETGQTEAFF.

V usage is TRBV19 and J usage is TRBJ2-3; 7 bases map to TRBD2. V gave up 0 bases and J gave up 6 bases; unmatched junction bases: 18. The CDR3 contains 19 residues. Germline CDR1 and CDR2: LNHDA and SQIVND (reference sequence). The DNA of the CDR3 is TGTGCCAGTAGTATAGATGGCGACTATGGACTAGTGGTAACCGATACGCAGTATTTT. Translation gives CASSIDGDYGLVVTDTQYF.

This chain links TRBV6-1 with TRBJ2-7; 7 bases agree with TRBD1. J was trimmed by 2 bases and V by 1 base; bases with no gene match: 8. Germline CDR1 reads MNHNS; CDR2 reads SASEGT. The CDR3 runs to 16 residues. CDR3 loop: CASSEVGRQGPYEQYF. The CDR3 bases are TGTGCCAGCAGTGAAGTGGGGAGACAGGGTCCCTACGAGCAGTACTTC.

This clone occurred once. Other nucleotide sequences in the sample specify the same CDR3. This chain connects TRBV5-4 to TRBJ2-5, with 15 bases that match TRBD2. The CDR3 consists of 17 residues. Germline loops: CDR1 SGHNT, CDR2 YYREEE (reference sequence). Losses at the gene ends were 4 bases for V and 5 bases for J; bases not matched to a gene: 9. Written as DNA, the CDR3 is TGTGCCAGCAGCCCGGGGACTAGCGGGGGGAAGGTGGAGACCCAGTACTTC. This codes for CASSPGTSGGKVETQYF.

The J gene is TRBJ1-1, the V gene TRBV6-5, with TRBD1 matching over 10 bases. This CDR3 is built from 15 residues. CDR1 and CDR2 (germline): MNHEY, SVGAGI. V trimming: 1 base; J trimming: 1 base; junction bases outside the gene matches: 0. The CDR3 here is CASSYWTGGNTEAFF. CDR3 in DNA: TGTGCCAGCAGTTACTGGACAGGGGGGAACACTGAAGCTTTCTTT.

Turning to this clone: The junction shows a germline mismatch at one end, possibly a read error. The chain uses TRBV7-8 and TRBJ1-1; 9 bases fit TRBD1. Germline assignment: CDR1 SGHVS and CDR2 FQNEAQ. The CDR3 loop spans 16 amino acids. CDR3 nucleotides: TGTGCCAGCAGCCCTAATGGAGGACAGGGGAGACTAAGCAACCACTTT. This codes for CASSPNGGQGRLSNHF.

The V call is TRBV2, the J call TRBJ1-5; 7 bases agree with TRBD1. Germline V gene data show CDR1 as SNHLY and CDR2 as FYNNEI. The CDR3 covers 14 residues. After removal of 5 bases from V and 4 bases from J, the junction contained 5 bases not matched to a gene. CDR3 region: CASSLGTANQPQHF. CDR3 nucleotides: TGTGCCAGCAGTCTCGGGACAGCTAATCAGCCCCAGCATTTT.

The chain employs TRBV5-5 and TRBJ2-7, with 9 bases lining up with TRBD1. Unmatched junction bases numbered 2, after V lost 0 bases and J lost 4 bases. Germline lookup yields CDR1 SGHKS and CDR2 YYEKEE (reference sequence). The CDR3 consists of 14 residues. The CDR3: CASSLGTGAYEQYF. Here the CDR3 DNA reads TGTGCCAGCAGCTTGGGGACAGGGGCTTACGAGCAGTACTTC.

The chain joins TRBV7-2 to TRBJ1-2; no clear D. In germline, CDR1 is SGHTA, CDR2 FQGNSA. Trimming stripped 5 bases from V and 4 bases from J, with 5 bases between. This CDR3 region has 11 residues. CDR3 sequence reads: CASSPGYGYTF. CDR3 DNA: TGTGCCAGCAGCCCAGGCTATGGCTACACCTTC.

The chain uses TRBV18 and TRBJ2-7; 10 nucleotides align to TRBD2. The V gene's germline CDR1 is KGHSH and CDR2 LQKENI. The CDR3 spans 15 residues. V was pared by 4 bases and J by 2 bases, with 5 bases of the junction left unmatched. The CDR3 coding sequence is TGTGCCAGCTCACGACCCGGGACTAGCGCCTACGAGCAGTACTTC. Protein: CASSRPGTSAYEQYF. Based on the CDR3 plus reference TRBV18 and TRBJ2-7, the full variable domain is NAGVMQNPRHLVRRRGQEARLRCSPMKGHSHVYWYRQLPEEGLKFMVYLQKENIIDESGMPKERFSAEFPKEGPSILRIQQVVRGDSAAYFCASSRPGTSAYEQYFGPGTRLTVT.

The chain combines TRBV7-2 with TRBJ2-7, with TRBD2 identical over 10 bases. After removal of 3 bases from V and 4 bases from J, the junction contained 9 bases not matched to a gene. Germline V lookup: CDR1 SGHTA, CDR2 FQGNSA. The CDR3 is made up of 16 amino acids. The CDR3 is CASSFYYSGRYYEQYF. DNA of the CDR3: TGTGCCAGCAGCTTTTATTATAGCGGGAGGTATTACGAGCAGTACTTC.

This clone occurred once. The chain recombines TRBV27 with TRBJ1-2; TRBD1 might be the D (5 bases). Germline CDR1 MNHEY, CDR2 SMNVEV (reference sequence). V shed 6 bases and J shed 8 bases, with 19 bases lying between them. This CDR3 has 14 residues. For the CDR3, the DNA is TGTGCCAGCAGGCCCACGGGGGAGGGAGGAGGCTACACCTTC. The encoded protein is CASRPTGEGGGYTF.

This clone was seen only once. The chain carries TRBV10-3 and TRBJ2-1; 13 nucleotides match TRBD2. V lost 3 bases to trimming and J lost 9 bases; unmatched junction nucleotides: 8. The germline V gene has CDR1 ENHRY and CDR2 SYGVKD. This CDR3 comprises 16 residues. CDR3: CAISDLWTSGGGEQFF. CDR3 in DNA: TGTGCCATCAGTGACTTATGGACTAGCGGGGGTGGTGAGCAGTTCTTC.

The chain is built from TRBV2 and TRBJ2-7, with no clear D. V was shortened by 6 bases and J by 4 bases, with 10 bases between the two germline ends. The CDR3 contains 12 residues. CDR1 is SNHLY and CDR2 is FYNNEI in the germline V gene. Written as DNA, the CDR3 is TGTGCCAGCAGGGCAGACACGTACGAGCAGTACTTC. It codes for CASRADTYEQYF.

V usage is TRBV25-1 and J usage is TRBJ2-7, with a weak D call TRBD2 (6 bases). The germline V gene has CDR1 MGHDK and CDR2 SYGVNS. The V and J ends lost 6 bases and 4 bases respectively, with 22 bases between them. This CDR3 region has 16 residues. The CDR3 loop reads CASRAGPGAGTYEQYF. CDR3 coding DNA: TGTGCCAGCAGGGCGGGGCCTGGGGCGGGAACGTACGAGCAGTACTTC.

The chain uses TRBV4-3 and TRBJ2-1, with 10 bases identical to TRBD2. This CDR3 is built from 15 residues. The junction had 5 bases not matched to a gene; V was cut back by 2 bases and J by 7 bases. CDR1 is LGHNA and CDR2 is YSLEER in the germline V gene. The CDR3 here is CASSQRAGGANEQFF. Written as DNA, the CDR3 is TGCGCCAGCAGCCAAAGAGCGGGGGGGGCAAATGAGCAGTTCTTC.